This T cell receptor (beta chain) appears in the sequencing data of a study of metastatic and nonmetastatic thyroid tumors. Via MiXCR, TCRdb re-called the PCR reads. The sample carries about 39,000 clones, approximately 19% recorded once. The CDR3 runs to 14 residues. Germline CDR1 DFQATT, CDR2 SNEGSKA (reference sequence). With 3 bases clipped from V and 4 bases from J, the junction kept 5 bases outside the gene matches. All patients were untreated before thyroid surgery. The study, taken as a whole, reports: Significantly higher TCR beta diversity was reportedly seen in malignant thyroid tumors than benign nodules, in blood and tumor.

About this clone: The target antigen is unknown.

Sequenced material: tumor tissue. V gene TRBV20-1 combines with J gene TRBJ2-5; 10 nucleotides line up with TRBD1. This receptor was identified in a female donor with papillary thyroid cancer or a benign thyroid nodule (not recorded which). Some clones in this sample may be carry-over from other donors' samples. CDR3 residues: CSASQTGGLETQYF. DNA for the CDR3: TGCAGTGCTAGCCAGACAGGGGGCCTAGAGACCCAGTACTTC.